Following are 13 T cell receptor beta chains from one sample sequenced in a study of graft-versus-host responses after intestinal transplantation. The antigens for these receptors are not known. Some clones are missing from TCRdb's copy, which holds only in-frame ones; the method was immunoSEQ multiplex PCR. The table has almost 85,000 clones, roughly 89% seen once; the top ten hold 0.1%. Specimen: unstimulated CD4+ T cells sorted from spleen or lymph node cells, collected before intestinal transplant. The source of these receptors is a human donor who received an intestinal transplant.

The chain combines TRBV2 with TRBJ2-6, with D hard to call. Germline values: CDR1 SNHLY, CDR2 FYNNEI. This CDR3 has 16 residues. Trimming left V 3 bases short and J 1 base short, with 10 bases between. The CDR3 region is CASSDSRNSGANVLTF. DNA of the CDR3: TGTGCCAGCAGTGACTCTAGGAATTCTGGGGCCAACGTCCTGACTTTC.

The chain recombines TRBV11-3 with TRBJ2-1; perhaps TRBD2 as D (6 bases). The CDR3 is 14 amino acids. Trimming removed 4 bases at V and 9 bases at J, with 16 bases between. Germline V gene lookup returns CDR1 SGHNT and CDR2 YENEEA. The CDR3 spells CASSSVGGVGEQFF. The CDR3 coding sequence is TGTGCCAGCAGCTCGGTTGGCGGGGTAGGTGAGCAGTTCTTC.

The rearrangement links TRBV4-3 to TRBJ2-2, with TRBD2 matching over 9 bases. This CDR3 spans 13 amino acids. Per the germline V gene, CDR1 is LGHNA and CDR2 is YSLEER. Losses at the gene ends were 0 bases for V and 15 bases for J; bases not matched to a gene: 5. In nucleotides, the CDR3 is TGCGCCAGCAGCCAAGATCGCGGGGGGGGGTTGTTTTTT. Its protein is CASSQDRGGGLFF.

The rearrangement links TRBV7-2 to TRBJ2-7; D is perhaps TRBD1 (6 bases). Trimming cost V 3 bases and J 5 bases, with 20 bases left between them. The CDR3 loop spans 16 amino acids. Germline V gives CDR1 SGHTA, CDR2 FQGNSA. The chain's CDR3 is CASSFEIGRAGDEQYF. For the CDR3, the DNA is TGTGCCAGCAGCTTTGAAATAGGAAGGGCAGGGGACGAGCAGTACTTC.

The gene calls are TRBV7-2 and TRBJ2-5; D gene uncertain. Germline assignment: CDR1 SGHTA and CDR2 FQGNSA. CDR3 length: 12 amino acids. Trimming removed 4 bases from V and 5 bases from J, with 8 bases in between. The CDR3 here is CASSSPSETQYF. The CDR3 DNA reads as TGTGCCAGCAGCTCCCCATCCGAGACCCAGTACTTC.

The CDR3 reads CASSPDRGSETQYF. CDR3 DNA: TGTGCCAGCAGCCCCGACAGGGGGTCGGAGACCCAGTACTTC. The genes are TRBV7-9 and TRBJ2-5; 9 positions agree with TRBD1. The junction had 6 bases not matched to a gene; V was cut back by 5 bases and J by 5 bases. Germline V gene sequence: CDR1 SEHNR, CDR2 FQNEAQ (reference sequence). This CDR3 has 14 residues.

The chain has TRBV18 and TRBJ2-1; 9 nucleotides agree with TRBD1. Per germline, CDR1 KGHSH and CDR2 LQKENI. The J segment lost 7 bases and the V segment lost 1 base, leaving 5 bases of the junction unmatched. The CDR3 extends over 15 amino acids. CDR3 DNA: TGTGCCAGCTCACCACTTGGACAGGGGCTAAATGAGCAGTTCTTC. Translated: CASSPLGQGLNEQFF. Supplemented by reference TRBV18 and TRBJ2-1, the full variable domain reads NAGVMQNPRHLVRRRGQEARLRCSPMKGHSHVYWYRQLPEEGLKFMVYLQKENIIDESGMPKERFSAEFPKEGPSILRIQQVVRGDSAAYFCASSPLGQGLNEQFFGPGTRLTVL.

The chain links TRBV6-1 to TRBJ1-1; D unclear. Germline loops: CDR1 MNHNS, CDR2 SASEGT. The V and J ends lost 6 bases and 6 bases respectively, with 8 bases between them. The CDR3 is 11 residues long. The CDR3 region is CASSRGAEAFF. DNA of the CDR3: TGTGCCAGCAGCCGCGGGGCTGAAGCTTTCTTT.

The rearrangement uses TRBV4-3 and TRBJ2-4; D possibly corresponds to TRBD2 (7 bases). Germline lookup yields CDR1 LGHNA and CDR2 YSLEER. CDR3 length: 15 residues. Between the trimmed V and J ends, which lost 4 bases and 8 bases, there was a span of 18 bases. This CDR3 reads CASSRVRGAGYIQYF. The DNA for the CDR3 is TGCGCCAGCAGCCGAGTTCGGGGGGCAGGGTACATTCAGTACTTC.

The chain has TRBV11-3 and TRBJ1-1; D unresolved. Between the trimmed V and J ends, which lost 3 bases and 3 bases, there was a span of 17 bases. The CDR3 spans 16 residues. Germline CDR1 and CDR2: SGHNT and YENEEA. The CDR3 protein is CASSFPGPTADTEAFF. CDR3 nucleotide sequence: TGTGCCAGCAGCTTCCCCGGCCCGACGGCGGACACTGAAGCTTTCTTT.

For the CDR3, the DNA is TGTGCCAGCAGACCCCGGGACACTGAAGCTTTCTTT. Its protein is CASRPRDTEAFF. This sequence joins TRBV7-2 and TRBJ1-1; D not certain. Trimming pared 6 bases from V and 3 bases from J, leaving 8 bases between. This CDR3 is built from 12 residues. Per the germline V gene, CDR1 is SGHTA and CDR2 is FQGNSA.

The V call is TRBV10-3, the J call TRBJ2-1; 7 bases map to TRBD1. The CDR3 extends over 13 amino acids. V was clipped by 5 bases and J by 5 bases; unmatched bases: 3. CDR1 is ENHRY, CDR2 SYGVKD, per germline. The CDR3 is CAISTGQNNEQFF. The CDR3 DNA sequence: TGTGCCATCAGTACGGGACAGAACAATGAGCAGTTCTTC.

This chain links TRBV5-1 with TRBJ2-3; 7 positions agree with TRBD1. The CDR3 is 15 amino acids. Germline lookup yields CDR1 SGHRS and CDR2 YFSETQ. Losses at the gene ends were 2 bases for V and 4 bases for J; bases not matched to a gene: 7. This CDR3 is CASSLGQGDADTQYF. The CDR3 nucleotides are TGCGCCAGCAGCTTAGGGCAGGGGGATGCAGATACGCAGTATTTT.